This T cell receptor beta chain was recorded in a study of identical twins (dated by TCRdb to about 2016). About the study as a whole: TCR alpha and beta repertoires from monozygotic twins, unrelated adults of various ages and cord blood were deep-sequenced to test whether fetal clonotypes persist. To rule out contamination, replicate twin experiments were performed at different times with different library preparation protocols. The full study reports these points: Because the same donors could not be followed over many years, the conclusions depended on cross-sectional statistical analysis. Fewer insertions were carried by abundant cord blood beta clonotypes; a weaker similar trend was observed in young adult naive repertoires, while no such trend was observed in memory repertoires. Compared with coincidental sharing between unrelated individuals, out-of-frame TCR alpha sequences shared between twins showed an excess of sequences with low generation probability. Invariant T cells such as MAIT and iNKT could partly confound zero-insertion analyses, although diverse VJ usage argued against such confounding for most clonotypes. Out-of-frame TCR alpha sharing in monozygotic twins was systematically underestimated by recombination models, whereas sharing between unrelated individuals was in agreement with the recombination models. Excess twin sharing in beta out-of-frame sequences was weaker because fewer shared sequences lowered the signal-to-noise ratio.

The library was made by 5' RACE. The sequencer listed for this sample is Illumina HiSeq 2000. A universal primer binding site was added through template switching, and the final cDNA carried a unique molecular identifier so that TCR cDNA molecules could be counted accurately. Specific primers in the conserved constant-segment region were used to synthesize first-strand cDNA for TCR alpha and beta chains. To control for contamination, each cDNA library was double barcoded with a SMART-Mk sample barcode plus Illumina barcodes. TruSeq adapter sequences and Illumina sample barcodes were added in two successive PCR steps. Sequencing of the TCR alpha and beta cDNA libraries was done on the Illumina HiSeq platform using custom primers. The authors processed their data as follows. MiGEC processed the raw reads to extract unique molecular identifiers, while MiXCR was used to determine the CDR3 positions. For each individual, recombination models were inferred using an EM algorithm with the repgenHMM and IGoR tools. Shared clonotypes were analyzed with the tcR package in R, and sharing was normalized by the product of cloneset sizes. Out-of-frame nonproductive sequences were analyzed to study raw recombination free of thymic and clonal selection effects. In-frame beta chains were kept once TCRdb had trimmed the public reads at Q25 with fastp and called clones with MiXCR. Each entry is one CDR3 protein sequence, shown with its most common DNA and genes. Clone size and V and J calls follow TCRdb, not the original study. Here the sample has around 500,000 distinct CDR3 sequences; approximately 15% occur a single time. The ten largest clones capture around 0.57% of the sample.

The CDR3, from cysteine to phenylalanine, totals 13 residues. Solely the CDR3 DNA is kept, with 39 bases framed from the first base. CDR1 is given as GTSNPN and CDR2 as SVGIG, both from the germline V gene (reference sequence). Between the V and J ends, shortened by 5 bases and 1 base respectively, the junction contains 9 bases. Every donor was a healthy Caucasian. The twin cohort comprised three pairs of female monozygotic twins, all aged roughly 18 to 30 years. Positive isolation kits from Invitrogen were used to isolate the CD4+ and CD8+ T cell populations. A word on this clonotype: The clone's antigen remains unknown. No clone much larger than this one lies a single base away; base qualities are absent.

This same sample was also taken into another study, of yellow fever vaccine responses in identical twins. As the second paper documents: The T cell response to vaccination in identical twins was reported by the authors to appear partly convergent and partly personalized. The study precisely tracked vaccine-responding T cell clones in identical twins.

Sample: CD4+ T cells sorted from blood. Recombination joined TRBV30 with TRBJ1-3; a confident D gene designation cannot be given. The sequence derives from a woman aged 18-30 years in good health. The DNA is TGTGCCTGGGGACTGCCATCTGGAAACACCATATATTTT. It translates to CAWGLPSGNTIYF.